This is a list of T cell receptor beta chains from one sample in a study of T-cell reconstitution after alpha-beta-depleted transplantation in children. TCRdb reprocessed the PCR reads via MiXCR and lists one record per CDR3 protein. Here the sample spans 200,000 or so distinct CDR3 sequences, about 6% being singletons. The source material was PBMCs, sampled before TCRalphabeta/CD19-depleted stem cell transplant. The receptors derive from a girl less than two years old with combined immunodeficiency, due to receive a stem cell transplant. Each CDR3 is given without its conserved first and last residue.

V	J	length	CDR3
TRBV29-1	TRBJ2-7	11	SVRAGDFYEQY
TRBV5-1	TRBJ1-2	10	ASSSHRAGYT
TRBV7-2	TRBJ2-4	13	ASSLHGQETDIQY
TRBV2	TRBJ2-2	11	ARQGRNTGELF
TRBV27	TRBJ2-5	14	ASSARTSGRGETQY
TRBV5-5	TRBJ2-7	13	ASSSGQVLYEEQY
TRBV6-2/TRBV6-3	TRBJ2-6	16	ASSPTGTGFAGANVLT
TRBV29-1	TRBJ2-7	14	SVEDPITGGPYEQY
TRBV20-1	TRBJ1-1	12	SARVGGFNTEAF
TRBV27	TRBJ1-2	12	ASSFIGAGNGYT
TRBV9	TRBJ2-1	11	ASSVPPFNEQF
TRBV28	TRBJ2-5	12	ASSYDRVQETQY
TRBV29-1	TRBJ2-1	7	SVDDEQF
TRBV27	TRBJ1-3	12	ASSSDRSRNTIY
TRBV29-1	TRBJ2-5	9	SADSGETQY
TRBV11-3	TRBJ2-3	16	ASSLKGQDSVRTDTQY
TRBV28	TRBJ2-3	16	ASSSQWDSSFSTDTQY
TRBV7-2	TRBJ1-3	12	ASSLSDSGNTIY